The source of this T cell receptor (beta chain) is a study of shared clonotypes between healthy human individuals. General study points: It was expected that sequencing depth would affect clonotype sharing among donors. Non-shared clonotypes displayed generation probabilities falling below those of clonotypes present in all four donors. With a handful of donors compared, around 5% of naive CD4 clonotypes were shared.

The CDR3 spans 14 residues. Germline V lookup: CDR1 MRHNA, CDR2 SNTAGT. Trimming cost V 7 bases and J 2 bases, with 13 bases left between them. Turning to this clone: Antigen unknown.

Only in-frame clones appear in the TCRdb table, and some are missing; sequencing was by immunoSEQ multiplex PCR. The sample records approximately 110,000 clones, about two thirds being singletons. The sample comprised memory CD8+ T cells sorted from blood. The sample's subset: CD45RO+ cells pooled with CCR7-negative TemRA cells. V usage is TRBV6-4 and J usage is TRBJ2-3, with TRBD1 as a possible D gene (5 bases). This receptor was taken from a woman under 40 in good health. The chain's CDR3 is CASKGRADTDTQYF. The DNA for the CDR3 is TGTGCCAGCAAGGGCAGGGCCGACACAGATACGCAGTATTTT.